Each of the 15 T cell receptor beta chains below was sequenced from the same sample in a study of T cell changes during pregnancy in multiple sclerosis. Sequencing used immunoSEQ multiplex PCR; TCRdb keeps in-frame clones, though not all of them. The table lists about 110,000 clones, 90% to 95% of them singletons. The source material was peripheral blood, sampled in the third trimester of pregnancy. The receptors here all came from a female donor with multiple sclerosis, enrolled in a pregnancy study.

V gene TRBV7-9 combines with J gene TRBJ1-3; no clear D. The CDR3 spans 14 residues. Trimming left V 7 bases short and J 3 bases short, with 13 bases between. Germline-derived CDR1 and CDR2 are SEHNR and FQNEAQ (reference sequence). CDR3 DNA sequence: TGTGCCAGCACCCCCTTAGGCGGTGGAAACACCATATATTTT. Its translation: CASTPLGGGNTIYF.

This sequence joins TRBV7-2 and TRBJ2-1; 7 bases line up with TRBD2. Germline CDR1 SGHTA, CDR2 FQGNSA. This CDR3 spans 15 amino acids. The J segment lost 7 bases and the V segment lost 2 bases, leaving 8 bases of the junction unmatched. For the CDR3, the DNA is TGTGCCAGCAGCTTAAGCGGGATGTTTGGTAATGAGCAGTTCTTC. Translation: CASSLSGMFGNEQFF.

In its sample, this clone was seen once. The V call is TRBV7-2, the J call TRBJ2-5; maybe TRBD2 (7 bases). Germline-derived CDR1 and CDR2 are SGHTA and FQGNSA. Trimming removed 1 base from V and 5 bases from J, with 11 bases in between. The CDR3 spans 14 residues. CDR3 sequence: CASSLVRGAETQYF. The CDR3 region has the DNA TGTGCCAGCAGCTTAGTTCGGGGGGCCGAGACCCAGTACTTC. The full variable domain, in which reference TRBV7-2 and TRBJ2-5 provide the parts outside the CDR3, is GAGVSQSPSNKVTEKGKDVELRCDPISGHTALYWYRQSLGQGLEFLIYFQGNSAPDKSGLPSDRFSAERTGGSVSTLTIQRTQQEDSAVYLCASSLVRGAETQYFGPGTRLLVL.

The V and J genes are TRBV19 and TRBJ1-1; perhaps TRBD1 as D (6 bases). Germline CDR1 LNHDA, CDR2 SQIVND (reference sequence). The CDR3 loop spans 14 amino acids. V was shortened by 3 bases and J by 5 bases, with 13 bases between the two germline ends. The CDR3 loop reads CASSIAGVPTEAFF. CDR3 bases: TGTGCCAGTAGTATTGCAGGGGTGCCAACTGAAGCTTTCTTT.

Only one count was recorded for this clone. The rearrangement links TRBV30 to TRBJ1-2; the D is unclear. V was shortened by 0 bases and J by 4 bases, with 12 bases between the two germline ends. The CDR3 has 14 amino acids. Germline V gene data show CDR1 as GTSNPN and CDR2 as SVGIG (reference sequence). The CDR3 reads CAWSVARPSYGYTF. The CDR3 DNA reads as TGTGCCTGGAGTGTAGCCCGTCCGTCCTATGGCTACACCTTC.

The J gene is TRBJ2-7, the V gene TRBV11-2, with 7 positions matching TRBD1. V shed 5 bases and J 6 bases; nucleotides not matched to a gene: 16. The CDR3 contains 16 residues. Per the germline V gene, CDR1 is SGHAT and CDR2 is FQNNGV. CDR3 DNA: TGTGCCAGCAGCCCCCTCCAGGGACAGAATCCCGCCGAGCAGTACTTC. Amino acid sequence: CASSPLQGQNPAEQYF.

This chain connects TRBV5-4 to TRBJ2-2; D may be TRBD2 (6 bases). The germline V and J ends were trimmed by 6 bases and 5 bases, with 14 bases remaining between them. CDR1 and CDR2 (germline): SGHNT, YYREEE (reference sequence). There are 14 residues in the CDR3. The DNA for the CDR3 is TGTGCCAGCATTGGGGGGATTGGGACCGGGGAGCTGTTTTTT. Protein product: CASIGGIGTGELFF.

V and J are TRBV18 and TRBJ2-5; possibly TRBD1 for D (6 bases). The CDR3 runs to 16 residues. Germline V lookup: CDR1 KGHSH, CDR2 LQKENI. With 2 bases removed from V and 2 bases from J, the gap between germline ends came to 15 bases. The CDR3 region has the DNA TGTGCCAGCTCACCAGTTAGACAGGCAGATCAAGAGACCCAGTACTTC. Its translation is CASSPVRQADQETQYF.

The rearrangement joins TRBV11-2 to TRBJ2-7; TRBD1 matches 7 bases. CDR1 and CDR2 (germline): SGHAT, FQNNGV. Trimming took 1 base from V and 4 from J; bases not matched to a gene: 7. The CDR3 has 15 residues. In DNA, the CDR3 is TGTGCCAGCAGCTTAGTTGTCAGGGGGTTTTACGAGCAGTACTTC. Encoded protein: CASSLVVRGFYEQYF. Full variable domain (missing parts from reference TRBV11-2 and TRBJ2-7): EAGVAQSPRYKIIEKRQSVAFWCNPISGHATLYWYQQILGQGPKLLIQFQNNGVVDDSQLPKDRFSAERLKGVDSTLKIQPAKLEDSAVYLCASSLVVRGFYEQYFGPGTRLTVT.

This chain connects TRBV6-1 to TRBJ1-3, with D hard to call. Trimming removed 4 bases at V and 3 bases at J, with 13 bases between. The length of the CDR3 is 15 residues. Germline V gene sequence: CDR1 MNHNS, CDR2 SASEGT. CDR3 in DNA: TGTGCCAGCAGTGTAGGTCAACGACTTGGAAACACCATATATTTT. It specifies CASSVGQRLGNTIYF.

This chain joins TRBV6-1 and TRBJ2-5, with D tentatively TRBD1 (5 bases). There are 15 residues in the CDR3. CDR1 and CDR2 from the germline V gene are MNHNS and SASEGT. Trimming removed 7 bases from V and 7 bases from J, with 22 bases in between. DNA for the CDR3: TGTGCCAGCAAAACCCCGAACAGGCCGCGGTGGACCCAGTACTTC. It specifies CASKTPNRPRWTQYF.

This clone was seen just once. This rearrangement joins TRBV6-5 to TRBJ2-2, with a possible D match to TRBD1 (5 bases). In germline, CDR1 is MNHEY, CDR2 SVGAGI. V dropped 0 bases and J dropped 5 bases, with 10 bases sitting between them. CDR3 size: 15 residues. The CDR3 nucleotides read TGTGCCAGCAGTTACTCGTCACAGGCGACCGGGGAGCTGTTTTTT. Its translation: CASSYSSQATGELFF.

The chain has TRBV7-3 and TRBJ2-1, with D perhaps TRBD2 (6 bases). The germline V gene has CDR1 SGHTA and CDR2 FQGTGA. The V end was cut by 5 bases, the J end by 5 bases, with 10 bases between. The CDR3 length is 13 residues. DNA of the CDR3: TGTGCCAGCAGCCCGGCTAGCGACAATGAGCAGTTCTTC. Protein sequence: CASSPASDNEQFF.

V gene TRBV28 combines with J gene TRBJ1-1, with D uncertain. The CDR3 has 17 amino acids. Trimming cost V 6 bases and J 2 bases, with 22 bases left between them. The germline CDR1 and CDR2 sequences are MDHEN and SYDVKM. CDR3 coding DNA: TGTGCCAGCAGCCGACTGGGGTGGGGAGGGTTAAACACTGAAGCTTTCTTT. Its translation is CASSRLGWGGLNTEAFF.

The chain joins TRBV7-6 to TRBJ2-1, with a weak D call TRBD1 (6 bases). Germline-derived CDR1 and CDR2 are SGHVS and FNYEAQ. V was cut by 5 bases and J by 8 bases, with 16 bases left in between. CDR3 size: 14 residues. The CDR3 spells CASSGTGPLDEQFF. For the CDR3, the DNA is TGTGCCAGCAGCGGAACAGGGCCCCTGGATGAGCAGTTCTTC.